Given below is one T cell receptor (beta chain) in context. The antigen is unknown. Primers for the PCR totalled 60 Vbeta and 13 Jbeta. Profiling relied on immunoSEQ multiplex PCR, and the TCRdb table lists in-frame clones only, not all of them. The repertoire includes 90,000 to 100,000 clones, approximately 69% of them detected once, and approximately 1.1% sits in the top ten. Looked up from germline, CDR1 is LNHDA and CDR2 is SQIVND (reference sequence). This CDR3 has 17 residues. The V and J ends lost 6 bases and 0 bases respectively, with 20 bases between them. The data stem from a study of cytomegalovirus exposure and HLA in healthy donors. Turning to the study itself: In an early release, HLA-typed donors contributed approximately 82 million unique TCR sequences. Overall study findings and caveats: Near-uniform donor sequencing depth was presumed by presence/absence analyses. TRBV6-2, TRBV6-3 and some other V segments were unresolvable in 87-base-pair reads. Some public TCRs appeared in many individuals, while most sequences were rare.

The sequenced sample consisted of PBMCs. The clonotype was recovered from a female donor in good health and CMV-seronegative. The chain employs TRBV19 and TRBJ1-1; D possibly corresponds to TRBD1 (6 bases). The CDR3 reads CASSSRRGGALNTEAFF. CDR3 bases: TGTGCCAGTAGCTCCAGGAGGGGGGGCGCTTTGAACACTGAAGCTTTCTTT.